In its sample, the clone carrying this T cell receptor (beta chain) was seen once. What it binds is unknown. Measured with immunoSEQ multiplex PCR; TCRdb has only the in-frame clones, and not every one. The data contain approximately 58,000 clones, roughly 85% of them singletons. Germline values: CDR1 LNHDA, CDR2 SQIVND (reference sequence). Trimming removed 4 bases at V and 2 bases at J, with 13 bases between. This CDR3 contains 15 residues. The entry originates in a study of OX40 agonist ivuxolimab in advanced cancers. About the study: Hepatocellular carcinoma, melanoma, renal cell or head and neck cancer affected the dose-escalation patients. Partial response was recorded in three patients: one hepatocellular carcinoma and two cutaneous melanoma cases. Study results and limitations: At doses 0.1 to 3.0 mg/kg, CD4+ and CD8+ clones expanded.

At baseline, cycle 4 day 1, and cycle 7 day 1, blood was sampled. Sequences were derived from CD4+ or CD8+ T cells sorted from blood, sampled in a trial of the OX40 agonist ivuxolimab. This sequence originates from an adult with an advanced solid tumor such as melanoma, head and neck, liver or kidney cancer. This rearrangement joins TRBV19 to TRBJ2-3; D might be TRBD1 or TRBD2, each matching 5 bases. CDR3: CASSTSGPPTDTQYF. The CDR3 region has the DNA TGTGCCAGTAGTACCTCGGGACCTCCCACAGATACGCAGTATTTT. The full variable domain, its missing parts supplied by reference TRBV19 and TRBJ2-3, is DGGITQSPKYLFRKEGQNVTLSCEQNLNHDAMYWYRQDPGQGLRLIYYSQIVNDFQKGDIAEGYSVSREKKESFPLTVTSAQKNPTAFYLCASSTSGPPTDTQYFGPGTRLTVL.